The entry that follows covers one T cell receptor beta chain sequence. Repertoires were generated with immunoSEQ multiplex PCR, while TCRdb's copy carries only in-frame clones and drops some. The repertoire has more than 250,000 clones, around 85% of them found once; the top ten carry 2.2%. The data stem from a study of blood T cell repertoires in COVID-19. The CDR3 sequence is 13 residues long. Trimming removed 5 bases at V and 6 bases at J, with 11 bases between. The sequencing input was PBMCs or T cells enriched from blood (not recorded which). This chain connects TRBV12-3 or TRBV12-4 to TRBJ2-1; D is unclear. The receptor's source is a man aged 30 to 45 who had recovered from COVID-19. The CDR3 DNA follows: TGTGCCAGCAGTCCCAGGCCACGCAATGAGCAGTTCTTC. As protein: CASSPRPRNEQFF.